This T cell receptor (beta chain) comes out of a study of blood T cell repertoires in COVID-19. Study background: Nucleic acid was either cDNA or gDNA, and it came from T cells, B-cell-depleted T cells, or PBMCs.

Measured with immunoSEQ multiplex PCR; TCRdb has only the in-frame clones, and not every one. The repertoire includes about 73,000 clones, 82% of them detected once, and 1.5% to 2% sits in the top ten. This CDR3 has 11 residues. Germline V gene sequence: CDR1 SGHRS, CDR2 YFSETQ. Trimming stripped 3 bases from V and 2 bases from J, with 2 bases between. The sequenced material came from peripheral blood. The rearrangement uses TRBV5-1 and TRBJ2-5; D is ambiguous. This clonotype was obtained from a woman in her fifties or sixties with acute or convalescent COVID-19. CDR3 in amino acids: CASSSQETQYF. The CDR3 coding sequence is TGCGCCAGCAGCTCTCAAGAGACCCAGTACTTC.